A selection of T cell receptor beta chains follows, all from one sample in a study of chemoradiotherapy in HPV16-positive cancers. Generated by immunoSEQ multiplex PCR, the TCRdb table keeps only in-frame clones and is missing some. The sample holds 4,000 to 6,000 clones; around 84% are singletons and the top ten take around two fifths. This material was collected from a patient who underwent chemoradiotherapy. The receptor source for this set is a human donor with HPV-associated anogenital cancer. CDR3s include the opening cysteine and the closing phenylalanine or tryptophan. D genes are given only for firm matches. Not all rows give a size; the values are once, few, many and, for expanded clones, a class.

V,D,size,J,DNA,CDR3
TRBV7-9,TRBD2,.,TRBJ2-1,TGTGCCAGCAGCATCACTAGCGGGAGGGCCGAGGAGCAGTTCTTC,CASSITSGRAEEQFF
TRBV21-1,.,.,TRBJ1-2,TGTGCCAGCAGAGGGATCAGGATAAGGAAGCGGGGGTACTATGGCTACACCTTC,CASRGIRIRKRGYYGYTF
TRBV5-6,TRBD2,.,TRBJ2-3,TGTGCCAGCAGCCAGACTAGCGGCGCCGGCACAGATACGCAGTATTTT,CASSQTSGAGTDTQYF
TRBV27,.,.,TRBJ2-5,TGTGCCAGCAGTTACCAGGGGGGAGAGACCCAGTACTTC,CASSYQGGETQYF
TRBV6-1,.,once,TRBJ2-3,TGTGCCAGCAGCCCCCCAGGGCGCAGCTATTTT,CASSPPGRSYF
TRBV30,TRBD1,.,TRBJ1-1,TGTGCCTGGGCGAGACAGGGGGACACTGAAGCTTTCTTT,CAWARQGDTEAFF
TRBV5-4,.,.,TRBJ2-2,TGTGCCAGCAGCTTGGGCACGAGGCGGGGGCCGGGCGGGGAGCTGTTTTTT,CASSLGTRRGPGGELFF
TRBV11-3,.,.,TRBJ2-2,TGTGCCAGCACCCACACGGATGGGACCGGGGAGCTGTTTTTT,CASTHTDGTGELFF
TRBV5-4,.,.,TRBJ2-5,TGTGCCAGCGCGACAGGTGTAGTTCCCCAAGAGACCCAGTACTTC,CASATGVVPQETQYF
TRBV11-3,.,.,TRBJ2-1,TGTGCCAGCAGCTTTAGGGGTAGCTCCTACAATGAGCAGTTCTTC,CASSFRGSSYNEQFF
TRBV29-1,.,.,TRBJ1-1,TGCAGCGTTGTCGGGGAGGGTGAAGCTTTCTTT,CSVVGEGEAFF
TRBV5-1,.,.,TRBJ2-7,TGCGCCAGCAGCTTCGCGTCCTCCCAGGGTACTACTCTGCAGCAGTACTTC,CASSFASSQGTTLQQYF
TRBV5-4,TRBD2,.,TRBJ2-5,TGTGCCAGCAGCAAGGGACTAGCGGGAGTACCGCGACAAGAGACCCAGTACTTC,CASSKGLAGVPRQETQYF
TRBV15,.,.,TRBJ2-7,TGTGCCACCAGCAGAGGCCGTCAGGGGTTTCACGAGCAGTACTTC,CATSRGRQGFHEQYF